These T cell receptor beta chains were read from a single sample in a study of human versus mouse CDR3 diversity and MHC coevolution. The method was immunoSEQ multiplex PCR; TCRdb's version includes in-frame clones alone and lacks a portion of them. The table has 45,000 to 75,000 clones, around 94% seen once. The source material was naive CD4+ T cells from blood. Source of these receptors: a person aged 55 to 75 in good health. Both conserved end residues are part of each CDR3. The order of the fields is V gene, D gene, J gene, clone size, CDR3 protein, CDR3 DNA. The D gene is left open where the match is weak. The size field is filled for only some rows; it gives once, few, many or a size class.

v_call: TRBV11-2; d_call: TRBD1; j_call: TRBJ1-2; clone_size: NA; cdr3_aa: CASSPTRTGGAYGYTF; cdr3_nt: TGTGCCAGCAGCCCCACTCGGACAGGGGGCGCCTATGGCTACACCTTC
v_call: TRBV5-6; d_call: NA; j_call: TRBJ2-5; clone_size: NA; cdr3_aa: CASSQTHQETQYF; cdr3_nt: TGTGCCAGCAGCCAGACACACCAAGAGACCCAGTACTTC
v_call: TRBV5-4; d_call: TRBD2; j_call: TRBJ2-1; clone_size: NA; cdr3_aa: CASSLRLAGVGEQFF; cdr3_nt: TGTGCCAGCAGCTTGAGGCTAGCGGGAGTGGGTGAGCAGTTCTTC
v_call: TRBV11-3; d_call: TRBD2; j_call: TRBJ2-1; clone_size: NA; cdr3_aa: CASSLIRRAGVDNEQFF; cdr3_nt: TGTGCCAGCAGCTTAATCCGTCGAGCGGGAGTGGACAATGAGCAGTTCTTC
v_call: TRBV5-1; d_call: TRBD1; j_call: TRBJ1-2; clone_size: once; cdr3_aa: CASSLQGGDGYTF; cdr3_nt: TGCGCCAGCAGCTTACAGGGGGGAGATGGCTACACCTTC
v_call: TRBV11-2; d_call: NA; j_call: TRBJ2-2; clone_size: NA; cdr3_aa: CASSPTPGTGELFF; cdr3_nt: TGTGCCAGCAGCCCTACCCCGGGGACCGGGGAGCTGTTTTTT
v_call: TRBV23-1; d_call: NA; j_call: TRBJ2-7; clone_size: NA; cdr3_aa: CASTRGAGIANEQYF; cdr3_nt: TGCGCCAGCACCCGGGGGGCAGGGATAGCCAACGAGCAGTACTTC
v_call: TRBV5-4; d_call: NA; j_call: TRBJ2-3; clone_size: NA; cdr3_aa: CASSLDIPTTQYF; cdr3_nt: TGTGCCAGCAGCTTGGATATACCTACTACGCAGTATTTT
v_call: TRBV7-3; d_call: TRBD1; j_call: TRBJ1-2; clone_size: NA; cdr3_aa: CASSPGGRSYGYTF; cdr3_nt: TGTGCCAGCAGCCCAGGGGGCAGGAGCTATGGCTACACCTTC
v_call: TRBV11-2; d_call: NA; j_call: TRBJ2-1; clone_size: NA; cdr3_aa: CASSSLRRVAHEQFF; cdr3_nt: TGTGCCAGCAGCTCGCTCAGGCGGGTAGCTCATGAGCAGTTCTTC
v_call: TRBV2; d_call: TRBD2; j_call: TRBJ2-3; clone_size: NA; cdr3_aa: CASSDPASGSGGDRGDTQYF; cdr3_nt: TGTGCCAGCAGTGACCCCGCTAGCGGGAGCGGGGGGGACCGGGGAGATACGCAGTATTTT
v_call: TRBV11-3; d_call: NA; j_call: TRBJ1-1; clone_size: once; cdr3_aa: CASSLTPDSGAFF; cdr3_nt: TGTGCCAGCAGCTTAACCCCAGACAGTGGAGCTTTCTTT
v_call: TRBV10-3; d_call: TRBD2; j_call: TRBJ2-1; clone_size: NA; cdr3_aa: CAISEAGTSNEQFF; cdr3_nt: TGTGCCATCAGTGAGGCGGGGACTAGCAATGAGCAGTTCTTC